Listed here are 23 T cell receptor beta chains from one sample, sequenced in a study of blood T cells in healthy people across ages. The second PCR ran about 7 to 12 cycles with a sample-barcoded 5' primer and J-beta primers. From the 5' RACE reads, TCRdb called clonotypes with MiXCR, one entry per CDR3 protein. The sample has some 860,000 distinct CDR3 sequences, more than 55% seen once. The sample was blood. The receptors stem from a man aged 40-55 years in good health.

The chain couples TRBV29-1 to TRBJ2-1; 13 bases are shared with TRBD2. Gene TRBJ2-7 matches the end of the DNA better, so the J call may be wrong. The germline gives CDR1 SQVTM, CDR2 ANQGSEA. The CDR3 is made up of 13 amino acids. The CDR3 loop is CSVGTSGTNEQYF. In DNA form, the CDR3 reads TGCAGCGTAGGGACTAGCGGGACAAATGAGCAGTACTTC.

The V call is TRBV20-1, the J call TRBJ2-1; 9 bases match TRBD2. J was trimmed by 8 bases and V by 4 bases; bases with no gene match: 3. Germline assignment: CDR1 DFQATT and CDR2 SNEGSKA (reference sequence). This CDR3 has 12 residues. CDR3 sequence: CSATGGGDEQFF. The DNA for the CDR3 is TGCAGTGCTACGGGCGGGGGGGATGAGCAGTTCTTC.

V gene TRBV7-2 combines with J gene TRBJ2-3; 15 positions agree with TRBD2. This CDR3 comprises 18 residues. The germline gives CDR1 SGHTA, CDR2 FQGNSA. V was pared by 2 bases and J by 11 bases, with 14 bases of the junction left unmatched. As DNA, the CDR3 is TGTGCCAGCAGCTTAAGGGGGGGACTAGCGGGAGGATGGGAGAGGCAGTATTTT. Translation gives CASSLRGGLAGGWERQYF.

A word on this clonotype: The junction departs from germline at one end; a sequencing error may be responsible. This chain joins TRBV6-4 and TRBJ2-3, with 11 bases matching TRBD2. The CDR3 totals 15 residues. Per germline, CDR1 MRHNA and CDR2 SNTAGT. The DNA of the CDR3 is TGTGCCAGCAGTGAGGGACTAGCGGCTACAGATAGGCAGTATTTT. As protein: CASSEGLAATDRQYF.

The chain employs TRBV10-2 and TRBJ2-5; no reliable D call. Gene TRBJ2-7 matches the end of the DNA better, so the J call may be wrong. Looked up from germline, CDR1 is WSHSY and CDR2 is SAAADI. This CDR3 has 11 residues. The CDR3 is CASSDHIEQYF. CDR3 nucleotides: TGCGCCAGCAGTGACCACATCGAGCAGTACTTC.

This clonotype was recorded once. The rearrangement joins TRBV6-2 or TRBV6-3 to TRBJ2-7, with D tentatively TRBD1 (5 bases). The germline V gene has CDR1 MNHEY and CDR2 SVGEGT. V dropped 0 bases and J dropped 2 bases, with 11 bases sitting between them. This CDR3 contains 15 residues. The CDR3 DNA is TGTGCCAGCAGTTACTCGGGGTTGGACACCTACGAGCAGTACTTC. Translated: CASSYSGLDTYEQYF.

The rearrangement joins TRBV7-9 to TRBJ2-7, with D possibly matching TRBD2 (6 bases). Germline loops: CDR1 SEHNR, CDR2 FQNEAQ (reference sequence). CDR3 length equals 18 residues. The germline V and J ends were trimmed by 5 bases and 0 bases, with 23 bases remaining between them. The CDR3 DNA reads as TGTGCCAGCAGCCATCCCCTCGTTCTAGCGCGAAACTCCTACGAGCAGTACTTC. Protein: CASSHPLVLARNSYEQYF.

This chain connects TRBV20-1 to TRBJ2-1, with D perhaps matching TRBD2 (6 bases). The V and J ends lost 0 bases and 8 bases respectively, with 20 bases between them. There are 16 residues in the CDR3. The germline V gene encodes CDR1 DFQATT and CDR2 SNEGSKA (reference sequence). The CDR3 is CSARDRVTGVGYEQFF. CDR3 sequence (DNA): TGCAGTGCTAGAGATCGAGTGACGGGAGTGGGCTATGAGCAGTTCTTC.

V is TRBV2 and J is TRBJ2-1; 8 positions match TRBD2. Trimming at V came to 6 bases and at J to 6 bases, leaving 16 bases not matched to a gene. The CDR3 is 17 amino acids. CDR1 SNHLY and CDR2 FYNNEI come from the germline V gene. CDR3 bases: TGTGCCAGCAGAGATGTATCCGGCGGGGGGTCTGCCAATGAGCAGTTCTTC. This translates into CASRDVSGGGSANEQFF.

This clonotype has a handful of counts. The gene calls are TRBV13 and TRBJ1-2, with 7 bases aligning to TRBD1. The ends lost 4 bases at V and 6 bases at J; junction bases unmatched: 5. The CDR3 is 13 residues long. Germline values: CDR1 PRHDT, CDR2 FYEKMQ (reference sequence). The CDR3 spells CASSSGQENGYTF. The CDR3 DNA reads TGTGCCAGCAGCTCCGGACAGGAGAATGGCTACACCTTC.

The CDR3 protein is CASSLAGGEGQPQHF. In DNA form, the CDR3 reads TGTGCCAGCAGCTTGGCAGGGGGCGAGGGTCAGCCCCAGCATTTT. The chain uses TRBV5-6 and TRBJ1-5; 8 nucleotides line up with TRBD1. The CDR3 covers 15 residues. V lost 0 bases to trimming and J lost 6 bases; unmatched junction nucleotides: 5. Looked up from germline, CDR1 is SGHDT and CDR2 is YYEEEE.

The rearrangement joins TRBV15 to TRBJ2-7; TRBD1 or TRBD2 may be the D gene (5 bases each). V lost 6 bases to trimming and J lost 3 bases, with 15 bases between them. CDR1 is LNHNV and CDR2 is YYDKDF in the germline V gene (reference sequence). The CDR3 is 14 amino acids. For the CDR3, the DNA is TGTGCCACCAGGGGGCTAGACGGAGGCTACGAGCAGTACTTC. Translated: CATRGLDGGYEQYF.

This CDR3 is CSARVPGGTHNEQFF. The CDR3 region has the DNA TGCAGTGCTAGAGTACCAGGGGGCACCCACAATGAGCAGTTCTTC. This chain connects TRBV20-1 to TRBJ2-1, with TRBD1 matching 8 bases. In germline, CDR1 is DFQATT, CDR2 SNEGSKA (reference sequence). The CDR3 has 15 amino acids. V lost 1 base to trimming and J lost 5 bases; unmatched junction nucleotides: 7.

CDR3 DNA: TGTGCCAGCAGTCAAGGCTCGGGTGGTGAGACCCAGTACTTC. Translating gives CASSQGSGGETQYF. The chain combines TRBV28 with TRBJ2-5; D is undetermined. The length of the CDR3 is 14 residues. CDR1 and CDR2 (germline): MDHEN, SYDVKM. The V end lost 5 bases, the J end lost 5 bases, and 15 bases lay between the germline ends. Full variable domain (outside the CDR3, taken from reference TRBV28 and TRBJ2-5): DVKVTQSSRYLVKRTGEKVFLECVQDMDHENMFWYRQDPGLGLRLIYFSYDVKMKEKGDIPEGYSVSREKKERFSLILESASTNQTSMYLCASSQGSGGETQYFGPGTRLLVL.

The chain couples TRBV29-1 to TRBJ2-3; D unclear. The germline CDR1 and CDR2 sequences are SQVTM and ANQGSEA. The CDR3 covers 13 residues. V dropped 2 bases and J dropped 2 bases, with 8 bases sitting between them. The CDR3 protein is CSVEYGVTDTQYF. The CDR3 DNA sequence: TGCAGCGTTGAATATGGGGTCACAGATACGCAGTATTTT.

The chain is built from TRBV7-2 and TRBJ2-7; possibly TRBD1 for D (5 bases). The V gene lost 4 bases and the J gene lost 0 bases, with 19 bases spanning the gap. Germline loops: CDR1 SGHTA, CDR2 FQGNSA. The CDR3 consists of 17 residues. The CDR3 loop is CASSSGSGFSTSYEQYF. DNA for the CDR3: TGTGCCAGCAGCTCCGGGTCAGGGTTCTCTACCTCCTACGAGCAGTACTTC. The full variable domain, completed using reference TRBV7-2 and TRBJ2-7, is GAGVSQSPSNKVTEKGKDVELRCDPISGHTALYWYRQSLGQGLEFLIYFQGNSAPDKSGLPSDRFSAERTGGSVSTLTIQRTQQEDSAVYLCASSSGSGFSTSYEQYFGPGTRLTVT.

The chain uses TRBV4-2 and TRBJ2-7, with D possibly matching TRBD2 (5 bases). V was clipped by 1 base and J by 3 bases, with 10 bases between them. Germline values: CDR1 LGHNA, CDR2 YNFKEQ. The CDR3 has 14 amino acids. CDR3 amino acids: CASSQGIANYEQYF. CDR3 DNA: TGTGCCAGCAGCCAAGGAATAGCGAACTACGAGCAGTACTTC.

This clonotype was recorded a few times. A junction end diverges from the germline sequence, so it may reflect a read error. The V gene is TRBV20-1, the J gene TRBJ1-1, with 9 bases matching TRBD1. The CDR3 extends over 15 amino acids. CDR1 and CDR2 (germline): DFQATT, SNEGSKA (reference sequence). CDR3 residues: CSARTRTGENTEAFF. CDR3 DNA: TGCAGTGCTAGAACTAGGACAGGGGAGAACACTGAGGCTTTCTTT.

This clonotype was counted once. The chain combines TRBV7-2 with TRBJ2-1; D possibly corresponds to TRBD1 (6 bases). The ends were cut back, 1 base at V and 4 bases at J, with 11 bases in the middle. Germline V gene data show CDR1 as SGHTA and CDR2 as FQGNSA. CDR3 length equals 15 residues. CDR3 sequence: CASSLVQGYYNEQFF. The CDR3 DNA is TGTGCCAGCAGCTTAGTACAGGGATATTACAATGAGCAGTTCTTC.

The V call is TRBV20-1, the J call TRBJ2-1, with TRBD2 as a possible D gene (5 bases). V lost 6 bases to trimming and J lost 4 bases, with 13 bases between them. This CDR3 region has 13 residues. Germline values: CDR1 DFQATT, CDR2 SNEGSKA (reference sequence). The CDR3 loop reads CSARRAVYNEQFF. The CDR3 DNA follows: TGCAGTGCGAGGCGAGCGGTGTACAATGAGCAGTTCTTC.

The chain carries TRBV4-2 and TRBJ2-4, with 7 bases matching TRBD1. This CDR3 contains 19 residues. From germline, CDR1 is LGHNA and CDR2 YNFKEQ. The V segment lost 0 bases and the J segment 0 bases; nucleotides outside the gene matches: 11. The CDR3 protein is CASSQDGNTGAGAKNIQYF. CDR3 nucleotides: TGTGCCAGCAGCCAAGATGGAAACACAGGGGCTGGAGCCAAAAACATTCAGTACTTC.

This clonotype was detected a few times. J is TRBJ2-3 and V is TRBV7-3; 8 bases map to TRBD2. V shed 2 bases, J shed 3 bases, and the junction held 4 bases outside the gene matches. Germline CDR1 is SGHTA and CDR2 is FQGTGA. The CDR3 runs 15 residues. Here the CDR3 reads CASSLQAGETDTQYF. CDR3 nucleotides: TGTGCCAGCAGCTTACAAGCGGGGGAGACAGATACGCAGTATTTT.

CDR3 protein: CASSLVSSGLREQYF. The CDR3 nucleotides read TGTGCCAGCAGCTTAGTGTCTAGCGGTTTAAGGGAGCAGTACTTC. The rearrangement uses TRBV7-2 and TRBJ2-7, with TRBD2 matching 7 bases. The CDR3 is 15 amino acids. The germline V gene has CDR1 SGHTA and CDR2 FQGNSA. The trim removed 1 base at V and 7 bases at J, leaving 10 bases unmatched.